This T cell receptor (beta chain) was identified during a study of blood T cell repertoires in COVID-19. How the authors handled the data: Amplification with reference gene primers provided the estimates of nucleated cell counts. Sequencing used immunoSEQ multiplex PCR; TCRdb keeps in-frame clones, though not all of them. V, J and clone size reflect that table, while D and trimming were determined from the DNA. The data contain 250,000 to 300,000 clones, around four fifths of them singletons. The TCR sequence derives from a man older than 75 with acute or convalescent COVID-19. Sequenced input: peripheral blood.

The DNA for the CDR3 is TGTGCCTGGAGAGTTTCGACAGATCAGCCCCAGCATTTT. Its translation is CAWRVSTDQPQHF. This chain joins TRBV30 and TRBJ1-5; D perhaps matches TRBD1 (5 bases). Germline values: CDR1 GTSNPN, CDR2 SVGIG (reference sequence). Trimming removed 3 bases from V and 5 bases from J, with 11 bases in between. CDR3 length: 13 amino acids.